A single sample is the source of the 16 T cell receptor beta chains below, sequenced in a study of early T cells in non-severe SARS-CoV-2 infection. TCRdb recomputed calls from the 5' RACE reads with MiXCR, one row per CDR3 protein. There are tens of thousands of distinct CDR3 sequences in the sample; about 5.7% occur only once, and under 25% lies in the top ten. Sequences were derived from whole blood, sampled at baseline. All receptors derive from an adult who was a healthcare worker with PCR-confirmed SARS-CoV-2 infection or an uninfected control (not recorded which).

There are many counts of this clonotype. The chain's CDR3 is CASSLGQSGYTF. CDR3 DNA: TGTGCCAGCAGCTTAGGGCAGTCTGGCTACACCTTC. The genes are TRBV11-1 and TRBJ1-2; D remains ambiguous. V was clipped by 1 base and J by 7 bases, with 7 bases between them. The CDR3 is 12 residues long. The V gene's germline CDR1 is SGHAT and CDR2 FQDESV (reference sequence).

The chain couples TRBV18 to TRBJ2-7, with D perhaps matching TRBD2 (5 bases). The CDR3 sequence is 15 residues long. V was cut by 1 base and J by 5 bases, with 15 bases left in between. Germline V gene lookup returns CDR1 KGHSH and CDR2 LQKENI. In DNA, the CDR3 is TGTGCCAGCTCACCACTTGGAGACTTTAGCGACGAGCAGTACTTC. It is translated as CASSPLGDFSDEQYF.

Ten or more counts support this clonotype. The V and J genes are TRBV11-1 and TRBJ2-1; D perhaps matches TRBD2 (5 bases). The germline V gene has CDR1 SGHAT and CDR2 FQDESV (reference sequence). V shed 4 bases and J shed 8 bases, with 18 bases lying between them. The CDR3 totals 15 residues. For the CDR3, the DNA is TGTGCCAGCAGCTCCTGGACTGCCCGGAAGGATGAGCAGTTCTTC. It specifies CASSSWTARKDEQFF.

This clonotype turned up a few times. The rearrangement joins TRBV28 to TRBJ2-5; the match to TRBD1 covers 7 bases. CDR1 and CDR2 (germline): MDHEN, SYDVKM. The CDR3 loop spans 17 amino acids. V lost 5 bases and J lost 4; bases outside the gene matches: 16. CDR3 amino acids: CASSTDRTGPGRETQYF. As DNA, the CDR3 is TGTGCCAGCAGTACCGACCGGACAGGCCCTGGGAGAGAGACCCAGTACTTC.

As to this clonotype: This may be a read error, as it is one base from a much larger clone. The chain uses TRBV5-1 and TRBJ2-1; 13 nucleotides align to TRBD2. This CDR3 has 19 amino acids. Germline V CDR1 and CDR2: SGHRS, YFSETQ. The CDR3: CASSLGLAGESFNYNERFF. The CDR3 nucleotides are TGCGCCAGCAGCCTAGGACTAGCGGGAGAAAGCTTTAACTACAATGAGCGGTTCTTC. Using reference TRBV5-1 and TRBJ2-1 for the parts outside the CDR3, the full variable domain is KAGVTQTPRYLIKTRGQQVTLSCSPISGHRSVSWYQQTPGQGLQFLFEYFSETQRNKGNFPGRFSGRQFSNSRSEMNVSTLELGDSALYLCASSLGLAGESFNYNERFFGPGTRLTVL.

J is TRBJ1-2 and V is TRBV12-3 or TRBV12-4; the match to TRBD1 covers 7 bases. J gave up 2 bases and V 5 bases, and 11 bases lay outside the gene matches. This CDR3 contains 16 residues. DNA for the CDR3: TGTGCCAGCAGTCCCCCCCCAGGGGGGACGAACTATGGCTACACCTTC. It encodes CASSPPPGGTNYGYTF.

The rearrangement joins TRBV7-2 to TRBJ2-7, with D maybe TRBD1 (6 bases). The CDR3 runs 15 residues. The germline V and J ends were trimmed by 5 bases and 6 bases, with 20 bases remaining between them. The V gene's germline CDR1 is SGHTA and CDR2 FQGNSA. The CDR3 region has the DNA TGTGCCAGCAGCCAGACAGGAAGTATCTCTGGCGAGCAGTACTTC. It codes for CASSQTGSISGEQYF.

This clonotype has a count of ten or more. This chain connects TRBV20-1 to TRBJ2-7; no clear D gene. The CDR3 runs 16 residues. From germline, CDR1 is DFQATT and CDR2 SNEGSKA (reference sequence). V lost 1 base to trimming and J lost 0 bases, with 16 bases between them. CDR3 sequence reads: CSARGRPRRSSYEQYF. The CDR3 nucleotides are TGCAGTGCTAGAGGACGCCCGCGTAGAAGCTCCTACGAGCAGTACTTC.

This clonotype has a count of ten or more. V usage is TRBV20-1 and J usage is TRBJ2-6; D not resolved. The CDR3 contains 15 residues. The germline gives CDR1 DFQATT, CDR2 SNEGSKA (reference sequence). With 3 bases removed from V and 3 bases from J, the gap between germline ends came to 12 bases. The CDR3 sequence: CSASPSAGGANVLTF. The CDR3 region has the DNA TGCAGTGCTAGCCCCAGCGCTGGTGGGGCCAACGTCCTGACTTTC.

This clonotype was observed many times. The J gene is TRBJ1-6, the V gene TRBV7-9; no clear D. V gave up 5 bases and J gave up 9 bases, with 14 bases separating them. This CDR3 contains 14 residues. CDR1 and CDR2 (germline): SEHNR, FQNEAQ (reference sequence). DNA of the CDR3: TGTGCCAGCAGCCAGTGGGCCCCGGGTTCACCCCTCCACTTT. This sequence encodes CASSQWAPGSPLHF.

The sample holds a few counts of this clonotype. V and J are TRBV4-3 and TRBJ1-4; D is undetermined. Germline assignment: CDR1 LGHNA and CDR2 YSLEER. With 4 bases removed from V and 4 bases from J, the gap between germline ends came to 16 bases. The CDR3 totals 16 residues. The CDR3 DNA is TGCGCCAGCAGCCCTCGCCGGACGGCTGATAATGAAAAACTGTTTTTT. It encodes CASSPRRTADNEKLFF.

This chain joins TRBV18 and TRBJ1-2; weak D call: TRBD1 (5 bases). In germline, CDR1 is KGHSH, CDR2 LQKENI. Trimming stripped 6 bases from V and 4 bases from J, with 12 bases between. The CDR3 covers 13 residues. CDR3 coding DNA: TGTGCCAGCTCCCAGGGTCGGGGCTATGGCTACACCTTC. The encoded protein is CASSQGRGYGYTF.

This clonotype was recorded a few times. The rearrangement joins TRBV24-1 to TRBJ2-1; no firm D call. This CDR3 comprises 11 residues. Germline V gene sequence: CDR1 KGHDR, CDR2 SFDVKD. Trimming shortened V by 2 bases and J by 8 bases, and 3 bases separated the two germline ends. The CDR3 DNA reads as TGTGCCACCAGTGATTCCCATGAGCAGTTCTTC. It yields the protein CATSDSHEQFF.

The genes are TRBV18 and TRBJ1-1, with 7 bases fitting TRBD1. The CDR3 has 15 amino acids. Germline V gene data show CDR1 as KGHSH and CDR2 as LQKENI. J was trimmed by 4 bases and V by 2 bases; bases with no gene match: 7. The CDR3 reads CASSPGDRATTEAFF. The CDR3 DNA reads as TGTGCCAGCTCACCAGGCGACAGGGCGACCACTGAAGCTTTCTTT.

The chain has TRBV19 and TRBJ2-3; no definite D call. This CDR3 has 14 residues. Trimming cost V 6 bases and J 1 base, with 11 bases left between them. CDR1 is LNHDA, CDR2 SQIVND, per germline (reference sequence). CDR3 region: CASSILLGTDTQYF. DNA of the CDR3: TGTGCCAGTAGCATTTTGCTGGGCACAGATACGCAGTATTTT.

The genes are TRBV20-1 and TRBJ2-4; D tentatively fits TRBD1 or TRBD2 (5 bases each). The CDR3 runs to 15 residues. Germline V gene lookup returns CDR1 DFQATT and CDR2 SNEGSKA (reference sequence). The V and J ends lost 5 bases and 1 base respectively, with 15 bases between them. CDR3 loop: CSAQQERGAKNIQYF. CDR3 in DNA: TGCAGTGCTCAGCAGGAGAGGGGTGCCAAAAACATTCAGTACTTC.